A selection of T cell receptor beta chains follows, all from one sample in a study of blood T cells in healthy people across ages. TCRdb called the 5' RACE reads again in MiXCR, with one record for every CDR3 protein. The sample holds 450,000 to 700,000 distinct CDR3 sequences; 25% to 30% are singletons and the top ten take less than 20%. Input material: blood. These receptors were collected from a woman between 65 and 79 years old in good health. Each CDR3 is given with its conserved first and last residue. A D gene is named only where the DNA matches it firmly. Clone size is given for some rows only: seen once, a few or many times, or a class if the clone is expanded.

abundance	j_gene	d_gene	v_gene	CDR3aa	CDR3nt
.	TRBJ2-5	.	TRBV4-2	CASSQDGTQYF	TGTGCCAGCAGCCAAGATGGGACCCAGTACTTC
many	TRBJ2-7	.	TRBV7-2	CASSFWGYEQYF	TGTGCCAGCAGCTTTTGGGGCTACGAGCAGTACTTC
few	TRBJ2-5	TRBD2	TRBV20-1	CSATGLAGKPFQETQYF	TGCAGTGCAACCGGACTAGCGGGGAAACCATTCCAAGAGACCCAGTACTTC
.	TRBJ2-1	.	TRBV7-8	CASSLRLVGPNEQFF	TGTGCCAGCAGCTTGAGACTAGTTGGCCCCAATGAGCAGTTCTTC
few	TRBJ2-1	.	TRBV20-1	CSAPPSSYNEQFF	TGCAGTGCTCCACCTAGCTCCTACAATGAGCAGTTCTTC
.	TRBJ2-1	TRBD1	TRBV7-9	CASSLGVGQGDEQFF	TGTGCCAGCAGCTTAGGTGTGGGACAGGGGGATGAGCAGTTCTTC
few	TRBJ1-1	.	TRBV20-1	CSAREEAFF	TGCAGTGCTAGAGAAGAAGCTTTCTTT
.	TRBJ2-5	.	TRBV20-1	CSGAGGAGQETQYF	TGCAGTGGGGCTGGAGGCGCCGGCCAAGAGACCCAGTACTTC
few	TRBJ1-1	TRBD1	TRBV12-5	CASGLAPDRANTEAFF	TGTGCTAGTGGTTTGGCCCCGGACAGGGCCAACACTGAAGCTTTCTTT
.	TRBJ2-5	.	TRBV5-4	CASSADIGFQETQYF	TGTGCCAGCAGCGCGGACATAGGATTCCAAGAGACCCAGTACTTC
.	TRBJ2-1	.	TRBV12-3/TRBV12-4	CASSLDVWGNEQFF	TGTGCCAGCAGTTTAGACGTGTGGGGCAATGAGCAGTTCTTC
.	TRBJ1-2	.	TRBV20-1	CSARDPEGEAIYGYTF	TGCAGTGCTAGAGACCCCGAAGGGGAGGCGATCTATGGCTACACCTTC
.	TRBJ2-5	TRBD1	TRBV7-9	CASSLDRARETQYF	TGTGCCAGCAGCTTGGACAGGGCGCGAGAGACCCAGTACTTC
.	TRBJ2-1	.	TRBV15	CATSGPRTAAYSYNEQFF	TGTGCCACCAGCGGACCCAGGACAGCAGCTTACTCCTACAATGAGCAGTTCTTC
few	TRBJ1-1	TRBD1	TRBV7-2	CASSEQGRSTEAFF	TGTGCCAGCAGCGAACAGGGGAGGTCCACTGAAGCTTTCTTT
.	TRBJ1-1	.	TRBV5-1	CASSRTSNTEAFF	TGCGCCAGCAGCCGGACATCGAACACTGAAGCTTTCTTT
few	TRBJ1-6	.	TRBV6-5	CASRGREYNSPLHF	TGTGCCAGCAGAGGACGGGAGTATAATTCACCCCTCCACTTT
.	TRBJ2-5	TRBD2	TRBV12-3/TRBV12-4	CASSRTSDQETQYF	TGTGCCAGCAGCCGGACTAGCGACCAAGAGACCCAGTACTTC
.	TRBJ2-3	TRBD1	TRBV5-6	CASSLRTGGAFGADTQYF	TGTGCCAGCAGCTTAAGGACAGGGGGCGCTTTCGGTGCAGATACGCAGTATTTT
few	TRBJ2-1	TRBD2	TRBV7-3	CASSPGGGANEQFF	TGCGCCAGCAGCCCCGGCGGGGGGGCTAATGAGCAGTTCTTC
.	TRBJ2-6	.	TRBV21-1	CASIPWDPGANVLTF	TGTGCCAGCATCCCCTGGGACCCTGGGGCCAACGTCCTGACTTTC
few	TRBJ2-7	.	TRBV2	CASRAGTAYEQYF	TGTGCCAGCAGAGCCGGGACCGCCTACGAGCAGTACTTC
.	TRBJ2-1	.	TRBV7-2	CASSRVPGLYNEQFF	TGTGCCAGCAGCCGCGTCCCGGGACTTTACAATGAGCAGTTCTTC
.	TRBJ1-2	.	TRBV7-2	CASRGDGYTF	TGTGCCAGCAGGGGGGATGGCTACACCTTC